The clone carrying this T cell receptor (beta chain) has at least ten counts. The data were obtained in a study of Graves' ophthalmopathy and Graves' hyperthyroidism. Overall study context: Hyperthyroidism showing no ophthalmopathy within 18 months of follow-up was stable.

The ends lost 6 bases at V and 2 bases at J; junction bases unmatched: 9. Germline assignment: CDR1 ENHRY and CDR2 SYGVKD. This CDR3 is 15 amino acids long. Amplification of TCR beta CDR3 regions used RNA transcripts. Second-round multiplex PCR came after first-round RT-PCR with HTBI primers. One entry per CDR3 protein, called by TCRdb with MiXCR from the multiplex PCR reads. The repertoire has over a million distinct CDR3 sequences, 35% to 40% of them found once; the top ten carry around 10%. The J gene is TRBJ2-5, the V gene TRBV10-3, with 7 bases aligning to TRBD1. The material sequenced was peripheral blood or thyroid tissue (not recorded which). This receptor was identified in an adult man with Graves' hyperthyroidism. This CDR3 is CAISLGTADQETQYF. The CDR3 DNA follows: TGTGCCATCAGCTTAGGGACAGCAGATCAAGAGACCCAGTACTTC.